The TCR beta chain under discussion was sequenced for a study of early T cells in non-severe SARS-CoV-2 infection. TCRdb analysed the 5' RACE reads with MiXCR anew, one entry per CDR3 protein. The sample shows about 39,000 distinct CDR3 sequences, 7% to 8% of them seen only once. This clonotype was found many times. The length of the CDR3 is 13 residues. The V end lost 5 bases, the J end lost 3 bases, and 8 bases lay between the germline ends. Germline-derived CDR1 and CDR2 are KGHDR and SFDVKD. The TCR was taken from an adult who was a healthcare worker with PCR-confirmed SARS-CoV-2 infection or an uninfected control (not recorded which). The chain uses TRBV24-1 and TRBJ2-3; a weak D match, TRBD2 (5 bases). Sequences were obtained from whole blood. CDR3 region: CATSGAATDTQYF. The CDR3 DNA is TGTGCCACCAGTGGAGCGGCTACAGATACGCAGTATTTT.